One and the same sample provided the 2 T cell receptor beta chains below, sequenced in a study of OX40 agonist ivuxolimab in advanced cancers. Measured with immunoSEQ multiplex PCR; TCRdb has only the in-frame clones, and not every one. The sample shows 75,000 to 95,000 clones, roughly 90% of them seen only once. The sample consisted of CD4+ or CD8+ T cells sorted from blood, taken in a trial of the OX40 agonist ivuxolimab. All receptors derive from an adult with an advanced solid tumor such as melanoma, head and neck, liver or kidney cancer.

The CDR3 nucleotides read TGTGCCAGCAGTCGGGGTAATCAGCCCCAGCATTTT. Its translation is CASSRGNQPQHF. The V call is TRBV2, the J call TRBJ1-5; D uncertain. The V gene's germline CDR1 is SNHLY and CDR2 FYNNEI. V was trimmed by 5 bases and J by 4 bases, leaving 6 bases between them. The CDR3 covers 12 residues.

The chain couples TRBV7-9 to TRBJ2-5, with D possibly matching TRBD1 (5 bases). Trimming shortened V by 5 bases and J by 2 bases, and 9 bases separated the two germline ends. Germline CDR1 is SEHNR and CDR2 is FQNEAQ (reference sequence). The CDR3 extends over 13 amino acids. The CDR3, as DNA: TGTGCCAGCAGCCCAGGGAATCAAGAGACCCAGTACTTC. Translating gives CASSPGNQETQYF. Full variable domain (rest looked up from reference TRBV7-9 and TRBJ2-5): DTGVSQNPRHKITKRGQNVTFRCDPISEHNRLYWYRQTLGQGPEFLTYFQNEAQLEKSRLLSDRFSAERPKGSFSTLEIQRTEQGDSAMYLCASSPGNQETQYFGPGTRLLVL.